This T cell receptor (beta chain) appears in the sequencing data of a study of cytomegalovirus exposure and HLA in healthy donors. Study-wide results and caveats: Among TCR beta chains, those listed as cytomegalovirus-associated numbered about 160. With later analysis, a missense DCLRE1C variant became linked to TCR beta V- and J-gene trimming.

In the case of this clone: Its specificity is unknown.

Losses at the gene ends were 0 bases for V and 14 bases for J; bases not matched to a gene: 12. Germline CDR1 SGHRS, CDR2 YFSETQ. The CDR3 loop spans 14 amino acids. A multiplex PCR was run with 60 Vbeta primers and 13 Jbeta primers. Data came from immunoSEQ multiplex PCR; TCRdb stores just in-frame clones and leaves some out. The data hold approximately 110,000 clones, with less than 80% observed a single time. The gene calls are TRBV5-1 and TRBJ2-5; 8 bases are shared with TRBD2. Sequencing was done on a sample of PBMCs. The TCR comes from a woman between 40 and 50 years old in good health and CMV-seronegative. The CDR3 loop reads CASSLGGLERELYF. The DNA for the CDR3 is TGCGCCAGCAGCTTGGGGGGTCTGGAGCGGGAGCTATACTTC.